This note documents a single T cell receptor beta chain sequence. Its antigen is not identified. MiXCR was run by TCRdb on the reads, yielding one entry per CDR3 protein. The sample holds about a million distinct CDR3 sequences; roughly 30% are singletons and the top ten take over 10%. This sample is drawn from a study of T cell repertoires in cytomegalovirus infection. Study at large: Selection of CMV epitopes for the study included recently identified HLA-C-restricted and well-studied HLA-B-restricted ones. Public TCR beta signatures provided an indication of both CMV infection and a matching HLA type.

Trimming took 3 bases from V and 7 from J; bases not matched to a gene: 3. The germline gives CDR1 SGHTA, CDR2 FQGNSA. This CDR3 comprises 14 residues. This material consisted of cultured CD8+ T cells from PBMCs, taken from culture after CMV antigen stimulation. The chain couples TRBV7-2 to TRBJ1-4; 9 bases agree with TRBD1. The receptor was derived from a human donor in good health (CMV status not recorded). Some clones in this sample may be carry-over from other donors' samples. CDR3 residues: CASSFGTGLEKLFF. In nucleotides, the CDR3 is TGTGCCAGCAGCTTCGGGACAGGGCTTGAAAAACTGTTTTTT. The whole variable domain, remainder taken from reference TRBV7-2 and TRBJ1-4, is GAGVSQSPSNKVTEKGKDVELRCDPISGHTALYWYRQSLGQGLEFLIYFQGNSAPDKSGLPSDRFSAERTGGSVSTLTIQRTQQEDSAVYLCASSFGTGLEKLFFGSGTQLSVL.